One and the same sample provided the 12 T cell receptor beta chains below, sequenced in a study of shared clonotypes between healthy human individuals. Sequencing used immunoSEQ multiplex PCR; TCRdb keeps in-frame clones, though not all of them. The top ten clones hold 24% of a sample with 650,000 to 800,000 clones, 90% to 95% of them seen once. Only CD45RO-negative cells positively selected for CCR7 counted as naive CD8 cells, so terminally differentiated effector memory CD45RA+ cells were excluded. Sequencing input: naive CD8+ T cells sorted from blood. The receptors stem from a man between 25 and 39 years old in good health.

V is TRBV28 and J is TRBJ2-6; D remains unclear. Germline V gives CDR1 MDHEN, CDR2 SYDVKM. This CDR3 region has 14 residues. V lost 7 bases to trimming and J lost 2 bases, with 9 bases between them. The CDR3 DNA reads as TGTGCCAGCAAGTACCGAGCTGGGGCCAACGTCCTGACTTTC. Protein sequence: CASKYRAGANVLTF.

This sequence joins TRBV5-4 and TRBJ2-3, with 10 positions matching TRBD2. The CDR3 has 16 amino acids. With V trimmed by 3 bases and J by 1 base, 5 bases remained unmatched. CDR1 SGHNT and CDR2 YYREEE come from the germline V gene (reference sequence). Here the CDR3 reads CASSSRLAGGTDTQYF. CDR3 DNA sequence: TGTGCCAGCAGCTCCCGACTAGCGGGCGGCACAGATACGCAGTATTTT. Drawing the rest from reference TRBV5-4 and TRBJ2-3, the complete variable domain is ETGVTQSPTHLIKTRGQQVTLRCSSQSGHNTVSWYQQALGQGPQFIFQYYREEENGRGNFPPRFSGLQFPNYSSELNVNALELDDSALYLCASSSRLAGGTDTQYFGPGTRLTVL.

This chain connects TRBV30 to TRBJ1-1; D uncertain. Per germline, CDR1 GTSNPN and CDR2 SVGIG (reference sequence). V lost 4 bases and J 1 base, leaving 10 bases between the germline ends. The CDR3 consists of 13 residues. CDR3 coding DNA: TGTGCCTGGAATAAGGCCGGGAACACTGAAGCTTTCTTT. Translated, it gives CAWNKAGNTEAFF.

V gene TRBV12-5 combines with J gene TRBJ2-1; 9 bases match TRBD2. Trimming removed 0 bases from V and 6 bases from J; junction bases left unmatched: 12. The CDR3 is made up of 18 amino acids. The germline V gene has CDR1 LGHNT and CDR2 FRNRAP. The CDR3 DNA follows: TGTGCTAGTGGTTTGGTACCCTCCGGACTAGCGTCTGTCAATGAGCAGTTCTTC. It codes for CASGLVPSGLASVNEQFF.

The rearrangement uses TRBV5-1 and TRBJ2-1, with TRBD2 matching over 14 bases. J lost 7 bases, V lost 0 bases, and 9 bases had no gene match. The CDR3 is 18 amino acids. CDR1 SGHRS and CDR2 YFSETQ come from the germline V gene. The CDR3 is CASSLGLGTSGSTNEQFF. The DNA for the CDR3 is TGCGCCAGCAGCTTGGGCCTCGGGACTAGCGGGAGTACGAATGAGCAGTTCTTC.

The rearrangement links TRBV7-9 to TRBJ2-1; D tentatively fits TRBD1 or TRBD2 (5 bases each). The CDR3 has 14 amino acids. Trimming took 11 bases from V and 9 from J, leaving 23 bases between them. Germline CDR1 and CDR2: SEHNR and FQNEAQ (reference sequence). CDR3 residues: CAGIRVLGVGEQFF. In nucleotides, the CDR3 is TGTGCCGGAATCAGGGTACTAGGGGTGGGTGAGCAGTTCTTC.

V gene TRBV28 combines with J gene TRBJ1-2; no firm D call. The CDR3 covers 14 residues. In germline, CDR1 is MDHEN, CDR2 SYDVKM. Trimming shortened V by 5 bases and J by 4 bases, and 14 bases separated the two germline ends. The CDR3 nucleotides read TGTGCCAGCAGTAATTACAAGTTTGGCTATGGCTACACCTTC. Encoded protein: CASSNYKFGYGYTF.

V gene TRBV27 combines with J gene TRBJ1-4, with a tentative D call TRBD1 (6 bases). The CDR3 is made up of 18 amino acids. Trimming took off 3 bases at V and 2 bases at J, with 19 bases between the two ends. The germline V gene has CDR1 MNHEY and CDR2 SMNVEV (reference sequence). CDR3 nucleotides: TGTGCCAGCAGTTTCGTCCGAGACAGGTTTAGCACTAATGAAAAACTGTTTTTT. It is translated as CASSFVRDRFSTNEKLFF.

This clone has just one count. The chain combines TRBV11-2 with TRBJ2-5, with a possible D match to TRBD2 (6 bases). The CDR3 contains 15 residues. The germline CDR1 and CDR2 sequences are SGHAT and FQNNGV. The V gene lost 2 bases and the J gene lost 1 base, with 11 bases spanning the gap. CDR3 in amino acids: CASSLREWGQETQYF. CDR3 nucleotides: TGTGCCAGCAGCTTACGGGAGTGGGGCCAAGAGACCCAGTACTTC.

Details on this clone: Other DNA sequences within the sample encode an identical CDR3. The genes are TRBV9 and TRBJ2-7; 7 bases map to TRBD2. V shed 7 bases and J 1 base; nucleotides not matched to a gene: 5. Germline-derived CDR1 and CDR2 are SGDLS and YYNGEE. The CDR3 runs to 13 residues. CDR3 in amino acids: CASSSGSSYEQYF. CDR3 nucleotides: TGTGCCAGCTCTAGCGGTTCTTCCTACGAGCAGTACTTC.

J is TRBJ2-3 and V is TRBV9, with 8 bases matching TRBD1. This CDR3 is built from 14 residues. The V segment lost 7 bases and the J segment 2 bases; nucleotides outside the gene matches: 6. Germline values: CDR1 SGDLS, CDR2 YYNGEE. This chain's CDR3 is CASAQGAPTDTQYF. CDR3 nucleotide sequence: TGTGCCAGCGCTCAGGGGGCGCCCACAGATACGCAGTATTTT.

The rearrangement joins TRBV13 to TRBJ2-7; 13 bases match TRBD2. V lost 5 bases to trimming and J lost 7 bases; unmatched junction nucleotides: 5. CDR3 length: 14 residues. In germline, CDR1 is PRHDT, CDR2 FYEKMQ (reference sequence). The CDR3, as DNA: TGTGCCAGCAGCCCGCCGGGACTAGCGGGGGAGCAGTACTTC. This gives the protein CASSPPGLAGEQYF.